This TCR beta chain was retrieved from a study of early T cells in non-severe SARS-CoV-2 infection. This clonotype showed up many times. CDR3 length: 15 amino acids. Trimming took 4 bases from V and 0 from J; bases not matched to a gene: 5. Germline V gives CDR1 SGHRS, CDR2 YFSETQ. TCRdb processed the 5' RACE reads anew with MiXCR; each CDR3 protein has one entry. This table has tens of thousands of distinct CDR3 sequences, roughly 5.6% appearing once. The TCR comes from an adult who was a healthcare worker with PCR-confirmed SARS-CoV-2 infection or an uninfected control (not recorded which). Sequencing was carried out using whole blood. J is TRBJ2-7 and V is TRBV5-1; 9 bases fit TRBD1. The CDR3 DNA reads as TGCGCCAGCAGCCCGACAGGGGGGAACTCCTACGAGCAGTACTTC. Residues: CASSPTGGNSYEQYF.